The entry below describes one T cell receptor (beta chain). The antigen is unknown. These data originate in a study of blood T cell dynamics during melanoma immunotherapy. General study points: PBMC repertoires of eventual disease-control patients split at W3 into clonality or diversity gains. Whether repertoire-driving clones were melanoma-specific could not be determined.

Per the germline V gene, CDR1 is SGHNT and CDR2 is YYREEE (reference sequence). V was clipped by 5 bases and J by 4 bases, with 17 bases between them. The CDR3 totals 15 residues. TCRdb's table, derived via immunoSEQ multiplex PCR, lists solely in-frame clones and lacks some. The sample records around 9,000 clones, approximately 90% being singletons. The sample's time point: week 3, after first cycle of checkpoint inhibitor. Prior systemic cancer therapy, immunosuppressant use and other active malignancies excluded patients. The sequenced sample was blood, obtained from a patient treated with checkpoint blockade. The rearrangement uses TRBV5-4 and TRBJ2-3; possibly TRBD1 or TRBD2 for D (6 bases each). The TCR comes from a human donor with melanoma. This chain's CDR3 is CASSGGQGRADTQYF. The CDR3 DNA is TGTGCCAGCAGTGGGGGGCAGGGAAGGGCAGATACGCAGTATTTT.